This T cell receptor (beta chain) is drawn from a study of identical twins. Each donor (without exception) was a healthy Caucasian. Remarks on this clonotype: Its matching antigen is unknown.

Germline CDR1 is SGHTA and CDR2 is FQGNSA. This CDR3 region has 18 residues. J gave up 2 bases and V 0 bases, and 11 bases lay outside the gene matches. Regarding the study as a whole: The study found excess low generation probability among twin-shared out-of-frame alpha sequences. Memory repertoires lacked the insertion deficit that abundant cord blood beta clonotypes showed.

TCRdb ran MiXCR on the 5' RACE reads and lists one entry per CDR3 protein. Here the sample spans under 500,000 distinct CDR3 sequences, roughly an eighth being singletons. These data were likewise used in another study, on yellow fever vaccine responses in identical twins.

The V call is TRBV7-2, the J call TRBJ2-7, with 9 bases that match TRBD2. The source is a woman under 30 in good health. The material sequenced was CD4+ T cells sorted from blood. For the CDR3, the DNA is TGTGCCAGCAGCTTAGCGTATAGCGGGAGTTTGTTCCCCTACGAGCAGTACTTC. Its protein product is CASSLAYSGSLFPYEQYF.